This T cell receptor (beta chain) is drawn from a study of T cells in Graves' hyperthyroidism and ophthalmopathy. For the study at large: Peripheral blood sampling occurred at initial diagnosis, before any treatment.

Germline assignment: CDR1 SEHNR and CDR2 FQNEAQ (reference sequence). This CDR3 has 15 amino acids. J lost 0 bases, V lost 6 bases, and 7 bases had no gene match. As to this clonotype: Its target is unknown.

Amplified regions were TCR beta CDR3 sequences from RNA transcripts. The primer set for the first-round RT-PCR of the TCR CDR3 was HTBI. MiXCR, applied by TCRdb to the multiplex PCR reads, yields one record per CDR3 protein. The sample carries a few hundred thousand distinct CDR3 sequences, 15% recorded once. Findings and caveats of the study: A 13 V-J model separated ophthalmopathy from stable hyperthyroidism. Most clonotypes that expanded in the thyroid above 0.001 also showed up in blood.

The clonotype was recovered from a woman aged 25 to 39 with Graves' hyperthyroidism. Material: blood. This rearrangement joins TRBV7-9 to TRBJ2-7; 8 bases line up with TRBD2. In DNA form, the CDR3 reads TGTGCCAGCAGGTTAACGGGAGGGGCCTCCTACGAGCAGTACTTC. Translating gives CASRLTGGASYEQYF.